This T cell receptor (beta chain) originates from a study of cytomegalovirus exposure and HLA in healthy donors. As for the study in general: Later analysis reported that the approximately 130 validation repertoires shared the platform of the approximately 670 first-cohort repertoires.

Study-level findings and limits: The investigators catalogued 180 or so TCR beta chains as cytomegalovirus-associated.

Assay: immunoSEQ multiplex PCR; the TCRdb copy retains only in-frame clones and omits some. The table has roughly 250,000 clones, around 86% seen once. Notes on this clone: Its antigen is as yet unknown.

The sequenced sample consisted of PBMCs. This receptor was taken from a woman aged 30 to 39 in good health and CMV-seropositive.

CDR3 nucleotides: TGCGCCAGCAGCCAGCAACAGGGAAGCTCCTACGAGCAGTACTTC. It yields the protein CASSQQQGSSYEQYF. The V call is TRBV4-1, the J call TRBJ2-7; D might be TRBD1 (6 bases). Germline values: CDR1 MGHRA, CDR2 YSYEKL. CDR3 size: 15 residues. Deletions cut 3 bases from V and 0 bases from J, with 12 bases between.